Shown below are 17 T cell receptor beta chains from a single sample sequenced in a study of T cells in Graves' hyperthyroidism and ophthalmopathy. TCR beta CDR3 regions were amplified from RNA. Carried out on the TCR CDR3, a first-round RT-PCR used the HTBI primer set. TCRdb reprocessed the multiplex PCR reads with MiXCR, giving one entry per CDR3 protein. The repertoire consists of fewer than 400,000 distinct CDR3 sequences, with approximately 14% occurring once and the leading ten covering 25% to 30%. Specimen: blood. These receptors originate from a woman under 30 with Graves' hyperthyroidism that later progressed to Graves' ophthalmopathy.

The chain uses TRBV11-2 and TRBJ1-2, with no clear D. Per the germline V gene, CDR1 is SGHAT and CDR2 is FQNNGV. The CDR3 has 14 residues. V lost 4 bases and J lost 6, with 15 bases in between. The CDR3 region has the DNA TGTGCCAGCAGCTCGTGGGGAGGGAAGGATGGCTACACCTTC. Its translation: CASSSWGGKDGYTF.

There are many counts of this clonotype. This chain joins TRBV27 and TRBJ2-7, with D tentatively TRBD1 (5 bases). Trimming left V 4 bases short and J 6 bases short, with 13 bases between. Looked up from germline, CDR1 is MNHEY and CDR2 is SMNVEV (reference sequence). The CDR3 runs 13 residues. The CDR3 DNA is TGTGCCAGCAGTTACACTTCAGGGCTCGAGCAGTACTTC. This codes for CASSYTSGLEQYF.

The sample holds many counts of this clonotype. The chain carries TRBV7-2 and TRBJ1-2; TRBD1 aligns across 10 bases. Germline loops: CDR1 SGHTA, CDR2 FQGNSA. The CDR3 contains 15 residues. The J segment lost 3 bases and the V segment lost 5 bases, leaving 6 bases of the junction unmatched. CDR3 DNA sequence: TGTGCCAGCAGCCCCCCGGGACAGGGGTACTATGGCTACACCTTC. Translation: CASSPPGQGYYGYTF.

This clonotype showed up many times. This CDR3 reads CASSTAKNIQYF. The CDR3 region has the DNA TGTGCCAGCAGTACAGCCAAAAACATTCAGTACTTC. The chain couples TRBV12-3 or TRBV12-4 to TRBJ2-4; D ambiguous. The CDR3 covers 12 residues. V lost 5 bases, J lost 0 bases, and 2 bases lay in between.

The chain joins TRBV7-2 to TRBJ2-1; 9 bases map to TRBD2. This CDR3 is 16 amino acids long. V shed 2 bases, J shed 8 bases, and the junction held 10 bases outside the gene matches. Germline V gene lookup returns CDR1 SGHTA and CDR2 FQGNSA. The CDR3 sequence is CASSLLASGASYEQFF. The CDR3 DNA sequence: TGTGCCAGCAGCTTATTGGCTAGCGGGGCGTCGTATGAGCAGTTCTTC.

The sample holds a few counts of this clonotype. This sequence joins TRBV12-3 or TRBV12-4 and TRBJ2-2; TRBD1 agrees at 11 bases. CDR3 length: 18 amino acids. Trimming removed 1 base from V and 3 bases from J; junction bases left unmatched: 7. CDR3 loop: CASSLVGQGAGYTGELFF. In DNA, the CDR3 is TGTGCCAGCAGTTTAGTCGGACAGGGGGCGGGGTACACCGGGGAGCTGTTTTTT.

The V and J genes are TRBV5-4 and TRBJ2-1, with 9 bases that match TRBD1. The V segment lost 5 bases and the J segment 6 bases; nucleotides outside the gene matches: 15. Germline V lookup: CDR1 SGHNT, CDR2 YYREEE (reference sequence). This CDR3 has 17 residues. CDR3 sequence (DNA): TGTGCCAGCAGAGATTTACAGGGGGCCAGGGTTTTCAATGAGCAGTTCTTC. Its translation is CASRDLQGARVFNEQFF. The entire variable domain, with the rest obtained from reference TRBV5-4 and TRBJ2-1, is as follows: ETGVTQSPTHLIKTRGQQVTLRCSSQSGHNTVSWYQQALGQGPQFIFQYYREEENGRGNFPPRFSGLQFPNYSSELNVNALELDDSALYLCASRDLQGARVFNEQFFGPGTRLTVL.

This clonotype was seen repeatedly, ten times or more. The DNA is left out, because the CDR3 cannot be placed on it with certainty; the CDR3 is given as TCRdb lists it. V is TRBV28 and J is TRBJ2-2; TRBD1 is taken as the D call from the table, unchecked against the DNA. Germline-derived CDR1 and CDR2 are MDHEN and SYDVKM. 17 amino acids form the CDR3, both terminal residues included. CDR3 loop: CASSFGAGTANTGELFF.

The genes are TRBV28 and TRBJ2-7; D could derive from TRBD1 or TRBD2 (5 bases each). CDR1 is MDHEN, CDR2 SYDVKM, per germline. V was cut by 5 bases and J by 0 bases, with 14 bases left in between. The CDR3 contains 15 residues. The CDR3: CASSPDRDVSYEQYF. The CDR3 nucleotides read TGTGCCAGCAGTCCGGACCGGGACGTCTCCTACGAGCAGTACTTC.

In this sample, this clonotype turned up a few times. The junction differs from germline at one of its ends, possibly a read error. V and J are TRBV2 and TRBJ1-5; no reliable D call. The CDR3 covers 14 residues. Germline V gene sequence: CDR1 SNHLY, CDR2 FYNNEI. The CDR3 sequence is CASRDGISDQPQHF. In DNA form, the CDR3 reads TGTGCCAGCAGGGACGGAATTAGCGATCAGCCCCAGCATTTT.

Remarks on this clonotype: At one of its ends the junction is not consistent with the germline gene, which may arise from a read error. The chain uses TRBV7-9 and TRBJ2-7, with TRBD2 matching 11 bases. This CDR3 has 15 residues. Germline V gives CDR1 SEHNR, CDR2 FQNEAQ (reference sequence). CDR3 DNA: TGTGCCGGCAGAGCCGGGACTAGCGGCTCCTACGAGCAGTACTTC. Its translation: CAGRAGTSGSYEQYF.

This clonotype was seen at least ten times. The rearrangement uses TRBV14 and TRBJ2-7, with D unclear. The length of the CDR3 is 16 residues. Trimming pared 2 bases from V and 0 bases from J, leaving 14 bases between. CDR1 SGHDN and CDR2 FVKESK come from the germline V gene. The CDR3: CASSQISYPSSYEQYF. The CDR3 DNA reads as TGTGCCAGCAGCCAAATATCCTACCCAAGCTCCTACGAGCAGTACTTC.

A few counts support this clonotype. A much larger clone is a single base away; this may be a read error. Lacking the conserved final phenylalanine or tryptophan, this CDR3 likely reflects a read error. This chain links TRBV6-1 with TRBJ1-5, with D perhaps matching TRBD1 (6 bases). Trimming left V 6 bases short and J 3 bases short, with 12 bases between. Germline CDR1 reads MNHNS; CDR2 reads SASEGT. The CDR3 length is 14 residues. The chain's CDR3 is CASRQQGINQPQHL. CDR3 DNA: TGTGCCAGCAGGCAACAGGGAATCAATCAGCCCCAGCATCTT.

The V gene is TRBV6-5, the J gene TRBJ2-6; a possible D gene is TRBD1 (6 bases). CDR1 and CDR2 from the germline V gene are MNHEY and SVGAGI. V was pared by 0 bases and J by 12 bases, with 12 bases between. The CDR3 consists of 14 residues. The CDR3 sequence is CASSYSVDSFVLTF. The CDR3 coding sequence is TGTGCCAGCAGTTACTCTGTGGACAGCTTCGTCCTGACTTTC.

For this clonotype: Just one base apart from a much larger clone, this may be a read error. J is TRBJ2-1 and V is TRBV7-9, with 10 bases lining up with TRBD2. This CDR3 region has 16 residues. CDR1 and CDR2 (germline): SEHNR, FQNEAQ (reference sequence). J was trimmed by 13 bases and V by 4 bases; bases with no gene match: 16. The CDR3 sequence is CASSSSGTSVQAEQFF. The CDR3 DNA sequence: TGTGCCAGCAGCTCCAGCGGGACTAGCGTCCAGGCGGAACAGTTCTTC. The variable domain in full, completed from reference TRBV7-9 and TRBJ2-1, reads DTGVSQNPRHKITKRGQNVTFRCDPISEHNRLYWYRQTLGQGPEFLTYFQNEAQLEKSRLLSDRFSAERPKGSFSTLEIQRTEQGDSAMYLCASSSSGTSVQAEQFFGPGTRLTVL.

Details on this clonotype: This sequence may be a read error, since a much larger clone differs from it by one base. The V call is TRBV24-1, the J call TRBJ2-7; 12 bases match TRBD1. This CDR3 is built from 15 residues. Trimming at V came to 5 bases and at J to 10 bases, leaving 11 bases not matched to a gene. The germline gives CDR1 KGHDR, CDR2 SFDVKD. CDR3 residues: CATSGSTGTGGRQYF. The CDR3 DNA follows: TGTGCCACCAGTGGTTCCACCGGGACAGGGGGCCGACAGTACTTC.

This clonotype appeared a few times. J is TRBJ2-1 and V is TRBV7-9; no clear D. Germline V gene data show CDR1 as SEHNR and CDR2 as FQNEAQ (reference sequence). The CDR3 contains 12 residues. Trimming took off 5 bases at V and 5 bases at J, with 7 bases between the two ends. The DNA for the CDR3 is TGTGCCAGCAGCGCAGTAGACAATGAGCAGTTCTTC. Encoded protein: CASSAVDNEQFF.